This T cell receptor beta chain was found in a study of T cells in localized non-small cell lung cancer. General observations from the study: For the top 100 tumor clones, a median approximately 61 also appeared in adjacent lung. In the blood, greater T cell density corresponded to longer overall survival. Exceeding tumor, uninvolved adjacent lung had the highest T cell clonality.

Produced via immunoSEQ multiplex PCR; TCRdb's table is partial and in-frame only. The data hold some 30,000 clones, with approximately 88% observed a single time. Regarding this clone: Its cognate antigen is unknown.

V was trimmed by 3 bases and J by 0 bases, leaving 17 bases between them. Germline V gene data show CDR1 as MDHEN and CDR2 as SYDVKM. The CDR3 sequence is 17 residues long. The receptor comes from a female donor of 60 years or more with stage I lung adenocarcinoma. The specimen comprised peripheral blood, sampled before any cancer treatment. The gene calls are TRBV28 and TRBJ1-2; D is uncertain. Here the CDR3 reads CASSFKSPSGANYGYTF. CDR3 DNA: TGTGCCAGCAGTTTTAAATCTCCGTCGGGAGCTAACTATGGCTACACCTTC.